A single sample is the source of the 32 T cell receptor beta chains below, sequenced in a study of T cells in Graves' hyperthyroidism and ophthalmopathy. Amplified TCR beta CDR3 regions came from RNA transcripts. HTBI primers were employed in a first-round RT-PCR of the TCR CDR3. TCRdb itself ran the multiplex PCR reads through MiXCR, one entry per CDR3 protein. The sample has approximately 640,000 distinct CDR3 sequences, around 15% seen once; the top ten hold 3% to 4.5%. Material for sequencing was blood. The receptors stem from a woman aged 25-40 years with Graves' hyperthyroidism.

In its sample, this clonotype was seen a few times. V is TRBV11-2 and J is TRBJ2-7, with D unclear. Trimming took off 4 bases at V and 3 bases at J, with 13 bases between the two ends. Germline V CDR1 and CDR2: SGHAT, FQNNGV. This CDR3 comprises 14 residues. The CDR3 here is CASSSGWGNYEQYF. CDR3 DNA: TGTGCCAGCAGCTCAGGCTGGGGTAACTACGAGCAGTACTTC.

This clonotype was detected a few times. The chain uses TRBV5-1 and TRBJ2-4; 7 bases fit TRBD2. The germline V gene has CDR1 SGHRS and CDR2 YFSETQ. The V segment lost 0 bases and the J segment 4 bases; nucleotides outside the gene matches: 4. This CDR3 is built from 15 residues. CDR3 protein: CASSLEIAGKNIQYF. CDR3 DNA sequence: TGCGCCAGCAGCTTGGAGATAGCGGGTAAAAACATTCAGTACTTC.

V gene TRBV20-1 combines with J gene TRBJ2-1, with 9 bases matching TRBD1. The CDR3 sequence is 16 residues long. J lost 0 bases, V lost 6 bases, and 9 bases had no gene match. Germline V lookup: CDR1 DFQATT, CDR2 SNEGSKA (reference sequence). CDR3 nucleotides: TGCAGTGCGGTCAACAGGGGGCCGAGCTCCTACAATGAGCAGTTCTTC. Its translation is CSAVNRGPSSYNEQFF.

The V call is TRBV9, the J call TRBJ1-6; tentatively, D is TRBD1 (5 bases). Germline CDR1 and CDR2: SGDLS and YYNGEE. Trimming cost V 1 base and J 9 bases, with 5 bases left between them. This CDR3 comprises 12 residues. The CDR3 DNA reads as TGTGCCAGCAGCGTACAGGGTTCACCCCTCCACTTT. Its protein is CASSVQGSPLHF.

The sample holds a few counts of this clonotype. The chain couples TRBV7-3 to TRBJ1-6; 7 bases are a match to TRBD1. The CDR3 length is 13 residues. J lost 10 bases, V lost 2 bases, and 2 bases had no gene match. Germline V CDR1 and CDR2: SGHTA, FQGTGA. The chain's CDR3 is CASSLGTESPLHF. CDR3 in DNA: TGTGCCAGCAGCTTAGGGACAGAGTCACCCCTCCACTTT.

This clonotype was counted a few times. The chain joins TRBV30 to TRBJ2-4; 7 nucleotides agree with TRBD2. Germline trimming cut 4 bases from V and 3 bases from J; bases unmatched to any gene: 18. Germline V gene lookup returns CDR1 GTSNPN and CDR2 SVGIG (reference sequence). The CDR3 totals 18 residues. In DNA, the CDR3 is TGTGCCTGGATTATAGCGGGCCTTCTCCAGTCGCACAAAAACATTCAGTACTTC. Amino acid sequence: CAWIIAGLLQSHKNIQYF. The full variable domain, rest sourced from reference TRBV30 and TRBJ2-4, is SQTIHQWPATLVQPVGSPLSLECTVEGTSNPNLYWYRQAAGRGLQLLFYSVGIGQISSEVPQNLSASRPQDRQFILSSKKLLLSDSGFYLCAWIIAGLLQSHKNIQYFGAGTRLSVL.

In this sample, this clonotype turned up many times. This chain links TRBV29-1 with TRBJ2-7; D is possibly TRBD1 or TRBD2 (5 bases each). The germline V gene encodes CDR1 SQVTM and CDR2 ANQGSEA. This CDR3 contains 15 residues. The V gene lost 4 bases and the J gene lost 7 bases, with 23 bases spanning the gap. CDR3 coding DNA: TGCAGCGTTGTTCCCCCCGGGACCCCCTTTGAGGAGCAGTACTTC. Residues: CSVVPPGTPFEEQYF.

V usage is TRBV15 and J usage is TRBJ2-7, with D uncertain. V was shortened by 4 bases and J by 3 bases, with 10 bases between the two germline ends. Per the germline V gene, CDR1 is LNHNV and CDR2 is YYDKDF (reference sequence). CDR3 length equals 13 residues. The CDR3 DNA reads TGTGCCACCAGCATAGGAAGTGTCTACGAGCAGTACTTC. Amino acid sequence: CATSIGSVYEQYF.

This clonotype was seen a handful of times. This sequence joins TRBV11-2 and TRBJ1-3, with a tentative D call TRBD1 (6 bases). Germline V gene data show CDR1 as SGHAT and CDR2 as FQNNGV. V dropped 5 bases and J dropped 4 bases, with 9 bases sitting between them. The CDR3 runs 13 residues. The CDR3 DNA sequence: TGTGCCAGCAGCGCAGGGGTCGGAAACACCATATATTTT. This encodes CASSAGVGNTIYF.

This clonotype was observed a handful of times. The CDR3, as DNA: TGCAGTGCTACCATAAACAGGGTCGGGCAGCCCCAGCATTTT. The encoded protein is CSATINRVGQPQHF. The chain employs TRBV20-1 and TRBJ1-5, with D possibly matching TRBD1 (6 bases). The germline gives CDR1 DFQATT, CDR2 SNEGSKA (reference sequence). Trimming cost V 4 bases and J 7 bases, with 17 bases left between them. This CDR3 is 14 amino acids long.

This clonotype was detected ten times or more. This rearrangement joins TRBV28 to TRBJ2-1; 7 bases fit TRBD2. CDR3 length: 15 residues. V was pared by 5 bases and J by 7 bases, with 11 bases of the junction left unmatched. Germline V CDR1 and CDR2: MDHEN, SYDVKM. CDR3 protein: CASSHRSGTLNEQFF. The CDR3, as DNA: TGTGCCAGCAGTCACCGCAGCGGGACTCTAAATGAGCAGTTCTTC.

The rearrangement joins TRBV6-2 or TRBV6-3 to TRBJ1-2; 10 nucleotides align to TRBD1. The V segment lost 2 bases and the J segment 8 bases; nucleotides outside the gene matches: 5. The CDR3 length is 14 residues. The germline V gene has CDR1 MNHEY and CDR2 SVGEGT. The CDR3 here is CASSYTTGGRGYTF. The CDR3 DNA is TGTGCCAGCAGTTACACGACAGGGGGCCGAGGCTACACCTTC.

This clonotype has only a few counts. This sequence may be a read error, since a much larger clone differs from it by one base. This chain connects TRBV28 to TRBJ2-7, with D possibly TRBD1 on 6 matching bases. Germline assignment: CDR1 MDHEN and CDR2 SYDVKM. Trimming took off 3 bases at V and 3 bases at J, with 12 bases between the two ends. The CDR3 runs to 14 residues. CDR3 residues: CASSFVGAHYEQYF. CDR3 DNA sequence: TGTGCCAGCAGTTTTGTGGGGGCGCACTACGAGCAGTACTTC.

This clonotype was detected only a few times. This chain joins TRBV5-1 and TRBJ1-4, with D unclear. This CDR3 region has 13 residues. Trimming removed 2 bases from V and 1 base from J, with 3 bases in between. Germline-derived CDR1 and CDR2 are SGHRS and YFSETQ. The CDR3 bases are TGCGCCAGCAGCTTACTAACTAATGAAAAACTGTTTTTT. This codes for CASSLLTNEKLFF.

This clonotype appeared many times. The chain joins TRBV12-3 or TRBV12-4 to TRBJ1-1; weak D call: TRBD1 (5 bases). V lost 5 bases and J lost 10, with 17 bases in between. This CDR3 has 13 residues. The CDR3 DNA reads as TGTGCCAGCAGTCTCCGGTCAGGGCTTGGAGCTTTCTTT. This translates into CASSLRSGLGAFF.

This clonotype occurred many times. CDR3 DNA: TGTGCCAGCAACAGACAACCGGGACAGGGATCCGAGCAGTACTTC. Translated: CASNRQPGQGSEQYF. The V gene is TRBV6-2 or TRBV6-3, the J gene TRBJ2-7; 9 bases are a match to TRBD1. This CDR3 has 15 amino acids. Germline CDR1 is MNHEY and CDR2 is SVGEGT. V lost 7 bases, J lost 6 bases, and 13 bases stayed unmatched.

The chain is built from TRBV3-1 and TRBJ2-2; 9 bases match TRBD2. Germline values: CDR1 LGHDT, CDR2 YNNKEL (reference sequence). V lost 3 bases to trimming and J lost 2 bases; unmatched junction nucleotides: 10. The CDR3 loop spans 18 amino acids. The CDR3 here is CASSHSAGTSSNTGELFF. Here the CDR3 DNA reads TGTGCCAGCAGCCACTCCGCTGGGACTAGCAGTAACACCGGGGAGCTGTTTTTT. Filled out from reference TRBV3-1 and TRBJ2-2, the complete variable domain reads DTAVSQTPKYLVTQMGNDKSIKCEQNLGHDTMYWYKQDSKKFLKIMFSYNNKELIINETVPNRFSPKSPDKAHLNLHINSLELGDSAVYFCASSHSAGTSSNTGELFFGEGSRLTVL.

This clonotype appeared many times. The rearrangement uses TRBV18 and TRBJ2-7; D possibly matches TRBD1 or TRBD2 (5 bases each). The CDR3 covers 14 residues. In germline, CDR1 is KGHSH, CDR2 LQKENI. The ends were cut back, 6 bases at V and 1 base at J, with 13 bases in the middle. The CDR3 DNA sequence: TGTGCCAGCTCCCCCGGGACCGAGTCCTACGAGCAGTACTTC. It encodes CASSPGTESYEQYF.

This clonotype was found many times. This chain joins TRBV7-2 and TRBJ2-1, with 10 positions matching TRBD1. V lost 5 bases, J lost 1 base, and 5 bases stayed unmatched. CDR3 length: 16 residues. CDR1 SGHTA and CDR2 FQGNSA come from the germline V gene. CDR3 coding DNA: TGTGCCAGCAGCCAAAGGGACAGGGGATCCTACAATGAGCAGTTCTTC. Its translation: CASSQRDRGSYNEQFF.

The table lists this clonotype with many counts. The chain couples TRBV28 to TRBJ2-3; possibly TRBD1 for D (6 bases). The germline V and J ends were trimmed by 3 bases and 10 bases, with 11 bases remaining between them. The CDR3 has 12 amino acids. CDR1 and CDR2 from the germline V gene are MDHEN and SYDVKM. CDR3 in DNA: TGTGCCAGCAGTTTTCGACAGGTAGCGCAGTATTTT. Translated: CASSFRQVAQYF.

This clonotype has at least ten counts. V gene TRBV12-3 or TRBV12-4 combines with J gene TRBJ2-1, with D perhaps matching TRBD2 (6 bases). There are 14 residues in the CDR3. Deletions cut 7 bases from V and 6 bases from J, with 16 bases between. The CDR3 nucleotides are TGTGCCAGCATGGTTGGGCTTAGCGGCAATGAGCAGTTCTTC. It translates to CASMVGLSGNEQFF.

This clonotype was picked up many times. This chain uses TRBV7-9 with TRBJ2-3; TRBD2 matches at 14 bases. The CDR3 runs 15 residues. The V and J ends lost 5 bases and 4 bases, in that order; junction bases with no gene match: 2. CDR1 and CDR2 from the germline V gene are SEHNR and FQNEAQ (reference sequence). In DNA, the CDR3 is TGTGCCAGCAGCCAGGGACTAGCGGGAGCAGATACGCAGTATTTT. Its translation: CASSQGLAGADTQYF. The whole variable domain, filled in from reference TRBV7-9 and TRBJ2-3, reads DTGVSQNPRHKITKRGQNVTFRCDPISEHNRLYWYRQTLGQGPEFLTYFQNEAQLEKSRLLSDRFSAERPKGSFSTLEIQRTEQGDSAMYLCASSQGLAGADTQYFGPGTRLTVL.

This clonotype was found once. The chain has TRBV19 and TRBJ2-1; D might be TRBD1 (6 bases). With 4 bases removed from V and 1 base from J, the gap between germline ends came to 11 bases. This CDR3 comprises 15 residues. CDR1 is LNHDA and CDR2 is SQIVND in the germline V gene (reference sequence). The CDR3 DNA is TGTGCCAGTAGTACCCCGGACAGATCCTACAATGAGCAGTTCTTC. It specifies CASSTPDRSYNEQFF.

This clonotype came up many times. This chain uses TRBV27 with TRBJ2-7; 11 bases agree with TRBD2. CDR3 length: 15 residues. Germline V gene data show CDR1 as MNHEY and CDR2 as SMNVEV (reference sequence). Trimming at V came to 0 bases and at J to 3 bases, leaving 1 base not matched to a gene. CDR3 in amino acids: CASSLSSGRGYEQYF. The CDR3, as DNA: TGTGCCAGCAGTTTATCTAGCGGGAGGGGCTACGAGCAGTACTTC.

The V call is TRBV9, the J call TRBJ2-2; D remains ambiguous. V was pared by 0 bases and J by 0 bases, with 3 bases between. The CDR3 consists of 14 residues. Germline-derived CDR1 and CDR2 are SGDLS and YYNGEE. Here the CDR3 DNA reads TGTGCCAGCAGCGTAGAAGCGAACACCGGGGAGCTGTTTTTT. Its translation: CASSVEANTGELFF.

This clonotype was observed at least ten times. J is TRBJ2-6 and V is TRBV6-2 or TRBV6-3; no clear D. Between the trimmed V and J ends, which lost 7 bases and 0 bases, there was a span of 4 bases. The germline CDR1 and CDR2 sequences are MNHEY and SVGEGT. This CDR3 contains 13 residues. The CDR3 DNA follows: TGTGCCAGCAAGTCCTCTGGGGCCAACGTCCTGACTTTC. It encodes CASKSSGANVLTF.

In its sample, this clonotype was seen a few times. The chain joins TRBV2 to TRBJ1-5; D might be TRBD1 (5 bases). The germline V gene encodes CDR1 SNHLY and CDR2 FYNNEI. This CDR3 region has 13 residues. Trimming left V 6 bases short and J 7 bases short, with 13 bases between. CDR3 region: CASSGGNRQPQHF. The CDR3 DNA reads as TGTGCCAGCAGCGGGGGGAACAGACAGCCCCAGCATTTT.

In its sample, this clonotype was seen many times. The chain combines TRBV4-3 with TRBJ1-1; D is unclear. CDR1 and CDR2 (germline): LGHNA, YSLEER. V lost 1 base and J 1 base, leaving 7 bases between the germline ends. The CDR3 extends over 14 amino acids. The CDR3 nucleotides read TGCGCCAGCAGCCAAGGACTAGGGAACACTGAAGCTTTCTTT. It encodes CASSQGLGNTEAFF.

The table lists this clonotype with a few counts. This chain joins TRBV4-1 and TRBJ1-2, with 8 bases lining up with TRBD1. This CDR3 contains 16 residues. CDR1 and CDR2 (germline): MGHRA, YSYEKL. The J segment lost 1 base and the V segment lost 3 bases, leaving 7 bases of the junction unmatched. This chain's CDR3 is CASSHGTGLFNYGYTF. CDR3 in DNA: TGCGCCAGCAGCCATGGGACAGGATTATTTAACTATGGCTACACCTTC.

The J gene is TRBJ2-3, the V gene TRBV13; 7 bases map to TRBD2. The CDR3 covers 16 residues. V lost 5 bases to trimming and J lost 1 base; unmatched junction nucleotides: 9. CDR1 and CDR2 (germline): PRHDT, FYEKMQ (reference sequence). The CDR3 DNA sequence: TGTGCCAGCAGCCTATGGGCGGGAGCAGGCACAGATACGCAGTATTTT. Translating gives CASSLWAGAGTDTQYF. The whole variable domain, filled in from reference TRBV13 and TRBJ2-3, reads AAGVIQSPRHLIKEKRETATLKCYPIPRHDTVYWYQQGPGQDPQFLISFYEKMQSDKGSIPDRFSAQQFSDYHSELNMSSLELGDSALYFCASSLWAGAGTDTQYFGPGTRLTVL.

In regard to this clonotype: Since no conserved phenylalanine or tryptophan closes the CDR3, a read error is the likely cause. The DNA is omitted, as the CDR3 cannot be located on it reliably, and the CDR3 follows TCRdb's listing. CDR3 sequence: CASSFERTGPTYEEYL. The rearrangement uses TRBV7-9 and TRBJ2-7; the D call in the table, TRBD1, was not verified against the DNA. CDR1 and CDR2 from the germline V gene are SEHNR and FQNEAQ (reference sequence). Including both end residues, the CDR3 is 16 amino acids long.

In this sample, this clonotype turned up many times. This sequence joins TRBV28 and TRBJ1-1, with TRBD1 as a possible D gene (6 bases). CDR1 MDHEN and CDR2 SYDVKM come from the germline V gene. V was pared by 4 bases and J by 8 bases, with 14 bases between. CDR3 length: 13 residues. The CDR3 sequence: CASSSLGTIEAFF. DNA of the CDR3: TGTGCCAGCAGTTCACTCGGGACAATAGAAGCTTTCTTT.